The entry that follows covers one TCR beta chain sequence. Profiled with immunoSEQ multiplex PCR; TCRdb holds only in-frame clones, not every one. The sample consists of around 19,000 clones, about 83% of them appearing once. The J segment lost 0 bases and the V segment lost 0 bases, leaving 8 bases of the junction unmatched. Germline V gives CDR1 SGHRS, CDR2 YFSETQ. CDR3 length equals 18 residues. The sample is drawn from a study of PD-L1 blockade in urothelial cancer. In the study overall: Median T cell yield from blood was fewer than 150,000.

Time point of the sample: peripheral blood 6 weeks after treatment start. The sample in question was PBMCs, obtained around atezolizumab (anti-PD-L1) treatment. This clonotype was obtained from a man in his forties or fifties with urothelial cancer. The chain links TRBV5-1 to TRBJ2-1; TRBD2 aligns across 8 bases. The CDR3 coding sequence is TGCGCCAGCAGCTTGGGGGATACGGGACTAGGCTCCTACAATGAGCAGTTCTTC. This codes for CASSLGDTGLGSYNEQFF. Variable domain in full (rest from reference TRBV5-1 and TRBJ2-1): KAGVTQTPRYLIKTRGQQVTLSCSPISGHRSVSWYQQTPGQGLQFLFEYFSETQRNKGNFPGRFSGRQFSNSRSEMNVSTLELGDSALYLCASSLGDTGLGSYNEQFFGPGTRLTVL.